Presented here are 5 T cell receptor beta chains from one specimen sequenced in a study of cytomegalovirus exposure and HLA in healthy donors. The protocol was immunoSEQ multiplex PCR, while the TCRdb copy is restricted to in-frame clones and leaves out a portion. The sample carries roughly 65,000 clones, about 94% recorded once. The material sequenced was PBMCs. These receptors originate from a man younger than 30 in good health and CMV-seropositive.

This chain joins TRBV27 and TRBJ2-1, with 7 bases aligning to TRBD1. Germline V gives CDR1 MNHEY, CDR2 SMNVEV (reference sequence). The CDR3 is made up of 14 amino acids. The trim removed 6 bases at V and 6 bases at J, leaving 8 bases unmatched. CDR3 sequence (DNA): TGTGCCAGCAGCCCTAGGGGGCGCTTCAATGAGCAGTTCTTC. Its translation: CASSPRGRFNEQFF.

The rearrangement uses TRBV6-5 and TRBJ1-2, with D uncertain. Per the germline V gene, CDR1 is MNHEY and CDR2 is SVGAGI. V lost 0 bases to trimming and J lost 4 bases, with 9 bases between them. The CDR3 is made up of 14 amino acids. CDR3 sequence: CASSYSNRGYGYTF. The CDR3 DNA is TGTGCCAGCAGTTACTCGAATCGGGGCTATGGCTACACCTTC.

The CDR3 region is CASRSGFAGNQPQHF. In DNA, the CDR3 is TGTGCAAGTCGCTCCGGTTTTGCGGGTAATCAGCCCCAGCATTTT. The chain has TRBV12-2 and TRBJ1-5. TRBV12-2 is deemed a pseudogene. The CDR3 loop spans 15 amino acids.

This rearrangement joins TRBV28 to TRBJ1-4; D call uncertain. This CDR3 has 12 residues. The V gene's germline CDR1 is MDHEN and CDR2 SYDVKM. V was pared by 2 bases and J by 7 bases, with 5 bases between. CDR3 region: CASSLTVEKLFF. The CDR3 nucleotides read TGTGCCAGCAGTTTAACAGTTGAAAAACTGTTTTTT.

Written as DNA, the CDR3 is TGTGCCAGCAGCCCGAGCGGGGGGGAGATCGGGGAGCTGTTTTTT. Translating gives CASSPSGGEIGELFF. The chain links TRBV11-3 to TRBJ2-2; 10 nucleotides align to TRBD2. Per germline, CDR1 SGHNT and CDR2 YENEEA. The CDR3 loop spans 15 amino acids. The V segment lost 5 bases and the J segment 7 bases; nucleotides outside the gene matches: 7.